A single sample is the source of the 29 T cell receptor beta chains below, sequenced in a study of T cell changes during pregnancy in multiple sclerosis (dated by TCRdb to about 2019). The library came from the immunoSEQ multiplex PCR assay. TCRdb carries this immuneACCESS record with in-frame sequences only. Its versions omit some clonotypes, under half of them owing to an unresolved V gene in the studies checked, with the rest unexplained. Here the sample has 70,000 to 85,000 clones; 92% occur a single time. The ten most abundant clones make up about 3% of the sample. Material: peripheral blood, obtained before pregnancy. The receptor set was obtained from a female donor with multiple sclerosis, enrolled in a pregnancy study.

The gene calls are TRBV19 and TRBJ2-5; 7 bases are shared with TRBD2. CDR3 length: 15 amino acids. The V segment lost 10 bases and the J segment 5 bases; nucleotides outside the gene matches: 16. CDR1 is LNHDA, CDR2 SQIVND, per germline (reference sequence). CDR3 sequence: CATRVVGGSGETQYF. CDR3 bases: TGTGCCACGCGAGTCGTGGGGGGGTCTGGGGAGACCCAGTACTTC.

The chain is built from TRBV28 and TRBJ1-5, with unresolved D. Trimming left V 1 base short and J 0 bases short, with 13 bases between. Germline V gene lookup returns CDR1 MDHEN and CDR2 SYDVKM. The CDR3 spans 17 residues. The CDR3 spells CASSLFGGPSSNQPQHF. DNA of the CDR3: TGTGCCAGCAGTTTATTTGGAGGGCCGTCTAGCAATCAGCCCCAGCATTTT.

The chain links TRBV6-4 to TRBJ2-1; 9 nucleotides agree with TRBD2. The CDR3 length is 15 residues. V gave up 5 bases and J gave up 3 bases; unmatched junction bases: 5. The germline CDR1 and CDR2 sequences are MRHNA and SNTAGT. The CDR3 coding sequence is TGTGCCAGCAGTCTGACTAGCGGAAACTACAATGAGCAGTTCTTC. Residues: CASSLTSGNYNEQFF.

The V and J genes are TRBV10-3 and TRBJ2-7; maybe TRBD2 (6 bases). The CDR3 totals 13 residues. V was shortened by 8 bases and J by 7 bases, with 18 bases between the two germline ends. CDR1 is ENHRY, CDR2 SYGVKD, per germline. The CDR3: CAIRGGISVEQYF. Written as DNA, the CDR3 is TGTGCCATCCGGGGCGGGATCTCGGTTGAGCAGTACTTC.

The chain joins TRBV12-5 to TRBJ2-4, with TRBD1 as a possible D gene (6 bases). Germline V gene data show CDR1 as LGHNT and CDR2 as FRNRAP. The CDR3 runs to 11 residues. V lost 6 bases and J lost 8, with 8 bases in between. CDR3 in amino acids: CASGAGDIQYF. In nucleotides, the CDR3 is TGTGCTAGTGGGGCAGGGGACATTCAGTACTTC.

In this sample, this clone turned up once. The rearrangement uses TRBV7-6 and TRBJ2-1; D may be TRBD2 (5 bases). Per the germline V gene, CDR1 is SGHVS and CDR2 is FNYEAQ. The CDR3 has 16 amino acids. The V gene lost 1 base and the J gene lost 0 bases, with 10 bases spanning the gap. The CDR3 here is CASSLEAEDSYNEQFF. CDR3 coding DNA: TGTGCCAGCAGCTTAGAAGCGGAGGACTCCTACAATGAGCAGTTCTTC. Together with reference TRBV7-6 and TRBJ2-1, the CDR3 gives the full variable domain: GAGVSQSPRYKVTKRGQDVALRCDPISGHVSLYWYRQALGQGPEFLTYFNYEAQQDKSGLPNDRFSAERPEGSISTLTIQRTEQRDSAMYRCASSLEAEDSYNEQFFGPGTRLTVL.

This chain connects TRBV19 to TRBJ2-1; no reliable D call. CDR1 and CDR2 from the germline V gene are LNHDA and SQIVND (reference sequence). The CDR3 runs 15 residues. Trimming removed 5 bases at V and 0 bases at J, with 11 bases between. The CDR3 is CASSVAEVSYNEQFF. The CDR3 DNA reads TGTGCCAGTAGTGTGGCAGAGGTCTCCTACAATGAGCAGTTCTTC. The complete variable domain, with remaining parts taken from reference TRBV19 and TRBJ2-1, reads DGGITQSPKYLFRKEGQNVTLSCEQNLNHDAMYWYRQDPGQGLRLIYYSQIVNDFQKGDIAEGYSVSREKKESFPLTVTSAQKNPTAFYLCASSVAEVSYNEQFFGPGTRLTVL.

The rearrangement joins TRBV11-2 to TRBJ2-7; D ambiguous. This CDR3 is 11 amino acids long. CDR1 and CDR2 (germline): SGHAT, FQNNGV. V was shortened by 0 bases and J by 7 bases, with 4 bases between the two germline ends. The CDR3 loop reads CASSLDREQYF. The CDR3 nucleotides are TGTGCCAGCAGCTTAGACAGGGAGCAGTACTTC.

The chain uses TRBV28 and TRBJ2-7, with 8 bases lining up with TRBD2. This CDR3 has 14 amino acids. Germline V gene lookup returns CDR1 MDHEN and CDR2 SYDVKM. The V and J ends lost 4 bases and 2 bases, in that order; junction bases with no gene match: 4. CDR3 nucleotide sequence: TGTGCCAGCAGTTCGGCGGGAGGACCCTACGAGCAGTACTTC. Amino acid sequence: CASSSAGGPYEQYF.

CDR3 amino acids: CASSYGGGPPNTDTQYF. Here the CDR3 DNA reads TGTGCCAGCAGTTATGGGGGAGGGCCACCTAACACAGATACGCAGTATTTT. This chain uses TRBV28 with TRBJ2-3, with TRBD2 identical over 7 bases. Germline V gives CDR1 MDHEN, CDR2 SYDVKM. The junction had 12 bases not matched to a gene; V was cut back by 4 bases and J by 2 bases. The CDR3 has 17 amino acids.

The chain combines TRBV5-8 with TRBJ2-1, with TRBD1 matching 7 bases. This CDR3 region has 14 residues. V lost 0 bases and J lost 4; bases outside the gene matches: 1. The germline CDR1 and CDR2 sequences are SGHTS and YDEGEE. The CDR3 protein is CASSLGTGYNEQFF. The CDR3 bases are TGTGCCAGCAGCTTGGGGACAGGATACAATGAGCAGTTCTTC.

The genes are TRBV5-4 and TRBJ2-1; TRBD1 agrees at 9 bases. The junction had 5 bases not matched to a gene; V was cut back by 2 bases and J by 5 bases. Germline loops: CDR1 SGHNT, CDR2 YYREEE (reference sequence). This CDR3 contains 15 residues. The CDR3 bases are TGTGCCAGCAGCTTACGGACAGGGGATAACAATGAGCAGTTCTTC. This translates into CASSLRTGDNNEQFF.

In this sample, this clone turned up once. This chain links TRBV28 with TRBJ2-1, with 14 bases matching TRBD2. The CDR3 is 17 amino acids. Germline CDR1 is MDHEN and CDR2 is SYDVKM. The V and J ends lost 3 bases and 9 bases, in that order; junction bases with no gene match: 10. The DNA of the CDR3 is TGTGCCAGCAGTTTCCCCTCACCGGGACTAGCGGGAGTTGAGCAGTTCTTC. As protein: CASSFPSPGLAGVEQFF.

V gene TRBV27 combines with J gene TRBJ1-1; possibly TRBD1 for D (6 bases). Between the trimmed V and J ends, which lost 5 bases and 3 bases, there was a span of 13 bases. This CDR3 contains 14 residues. Germline lookup yields CDR1 MNHEY and CDR2 SMNVEV (reference sequence). The CDR3 DNA reads as TGTGCCAGCAGTGTCCAGGGGACGTACACTGAAGCTTTCTTT. It yields the protein CASSVQGTYTEAFF.

The chain joins TRBV7-9 to TRBJ1-4, with unresolved D. The CDR3 spans 15 residues. Germline values: CDR1 SEHNR, CDR2 FQNEAQ (reference sequence). Trimming shortened V by 5 bases and J by 3 bases, and 13 bases separated the two germline ends. The CDR3 loop is CASSDSGVSNEKLFF. The CDR3 bases are TGTGCCAGCAGCGATTCCGGGGTCTCTAATGAAAAACTGTTTTTT.

The sample holds one count of this clone. CDR3 residues: CASSTDRKSNQPQHF. In nucleotides, the CDR3 is TGTGCCAGCAGTACCGACAGGAAGAGCAATCAGCCCCAGCATTTT. This chain connects TRBV6-5 to TRBJ1-5, with a possible D match to TRBD1 (6 bases). The V end lost 5 bases, the J end lost 1 base, and 12 bases lay between the germline ends. The germline V gene has CDR1 MNHEY and CDR2 SVGAGI. The CDR3 runs 15 residues.

This rearrangement joins TRBV27 to TRBJ2-2; 7 bases map to TRBD2. After removal of 2 bases from V and 6 bases from J, the junction contained 0 bases not matched to a gene. CDR1 MNHEY and CDR2 SMNVEV come from the germline V gene (reference sequence). CDR3 length equals 13 residues. CDR3 in amino acids: CASSLGGAGELFF. Written as DNA, the CDR3 is TGTGCCAGCAGTTTAGGGGGGGCCGGGGAGCTGTTTTTT.

This clone has just one count. The J gene is TRBJ2-7, the V gene TRBV7-2; D is perhaps TRBD1 (6 bases). V was clipped by 4 bases and J by 5 bases, with 12 bases between them. Germline CDR1 and CDR2: SGHTA and FQGNSA. This CDR3 has 13 residues. In DNA form, the CDR3 reads TGTGCCAGCAGCTGGGTGCCAGGGGACGAGCAGTACTTC. Its translation: CASSWVPGDEQYF.

V and J are TRBV7-8 and TRBJ2-6; D is perhaps TRBD1 (6 bases). V was shortened by 4 bases and J by 4 bases, with 14 bases between the two germline ends. The CDR3 has 16 amino acids. In germline, CDR1 is SGHVS, CDR2 FQNEAQ. The chain's CDR3 is CASSSNRESGANVLTF. The CDR3 bases are TGTGCCAGCAGCTCCAACAGGGAATCCGGGGCCAACGTCCTGACTTTC. The variable domain in full, completed from reference TRBV7-8 and TRBJ2-6, reads GAGVSQSPRYKVAKRGQDVALRCDPISGHVSLFWYQQALGQGPEFLTYFQNEAQLDKSGLPSDRFFAERPEGSVSTLKIQRTQQEDSAVYLCASSSNRESGANVLTFGAGSRLTVL.

V and J are TRBV7-6 and TRBJ1-2; possibly TRBD1 for D (5 bases). The ends were cut back, 6 bases at V and 8 bases at J, with 16 bases in the middle. Germline values: CDR1 SGHVS, CDR2 FNYEAQ. The CDR3 runs to 13 residues. This CDR3 reads CASRGLTGLGYTF. CDR3 bases: TGTGCCAGCAGGGGGCTAACAGGATTGGGCTACACCTTC.

The chain joins TRBV28 to TRBJ2-4; D perhaps matches TRBD2 (6 bases). The V end lost 2 bases, the J end lost 1 base, and 12 bases lay between the germline ends. This CDR3 is built from 16 residues. CDR1 and CDR2 from the germline V gene are MDHEN and SYDVKM. In DNA form, the CDR3 reads TGTGCCAGCAGTTTAGCGGAGGGTGGGGCCAAAAACATTCAGTACTTC. It is translated as CASSLAEGGAKNIQYF.

CDR3 nucleotides: TGTGCCAGCAGTTTGCAGGGAAAAGAGACCCAGTACTTC. The encoded protein is CASSLQGKETQYF. The rearrangement uses TRBV6-5 and TRBJ2-5, with D tentatively TRBD1 (5 bases). The CDR3 has 13 amino acids. The ends were cut back, 4 bases at V and 3 bases at J, with 9 bases in the middle. The V gene's germline CDR1 is MNHEY and CDR2 SVGAGI.

The chain uses TRBV19 and TRBJ1-2; tentatively, D is TRBD1 (6 bases). The CDR3 covers 13 residues. Germline values: CDR1 LNHDA, CDR2 SQIVND (reference sequence). Trimming left V 3 bases short and J 8 bases short, with 13 bases between. CDR3 residues: CASSILSGEGYTF. The DNA for the CDR3 is TGTGCCAGTAGTATTTTGTCAGGGGAGGGCTACACCTTC.

The CDR3 sequence: CASSVGSGRAGETQYF. In DNA, the CDR3 is TGTGCCAGCAGCGTAGGGAGCGGGAGGGCCGGGGAGACCCAGTACTTC. V gene TRBV9 combines with J gene TRBJ2-5, with 10 positions matching TRBD2. V lost 0 bases, J lost 5 bases, and 7 bases stayed unmatched. The V gene's germline CDR1 is SGDLS and CDR2 YYNGEE. CDR3 length: 16 residues.

The genes are TRBV11-2 and TRBJ1-1; D uncertain. Between the trimmed V and J ends, which lost 3 bases and 5 bases, there was a span of 16 bases. Germline V gives CDR1 SGHAT, CDR2 FQNNGV. The CDR3 has 15 residues. The CDR3 sequence: CASSLEGGMRTEAFF. The CDR3, as DNA: TGTGCCAGCAGCTTGGAAGGAGGGATGAGGACTGAAGCTTTCTTT. The full variable domain, with the rest looked up from reference TRBV11-2 and TRBJ1-1, is EAGVAQSPRYKIIEKRQSVAFWCNPISGHATLYWYQQILGQGPKLLIQFQNNGVVDDSQLPKDRFSAERLKGVDSTLKIQPAKLEDSAVYLCASSLEGGMRTEAFFGQGTRLTVV.

This clone has a handful of counts. V usage is TRBV28 and J usage is TRBJ2-1, with 11 bases that match TRBD2. The CDR3 totals 14 residues. In germline, CDR1 is MDHEN, CDR2 SYDVKM. The J segment lost 4 bases and the V segment lost 6 bases, leaving 2 bases of the junction unmatched. In nucleotides, the CDR3 is TGTGCCAGCAGACTAGCGGGAGTTTACAATGAGCAGTTCTTC. This gives the protein CASRLAGVYNEQFF.

V is TRBV27 and J is TRBJ2-1; 14 bases align to TRBD2. The CDR3 contains 16 residues. V shed 1 base and J 7 bases; nucleotides not matched to a gene: 3. Germline V CDR1 and CDR2: MNHEY, SMNVEV (reference sequence). CDR3 loop: CASSLLTSGGGNEQFF. In nucleotides, the CDR3 is TGTGCCAGCAGTTTATTGACTAGCGGGGGGGGGAATGAGCAGTTCTTC.

The V and J genes are TRBV28 and TRBJ2-1, with D perhaps matching TRBD2 (5 bases). Deletions cut 3 bases from V and 4 bases from J, with 13 bases between. Germline V CDR1 and CDR2: MDHEN, SYDVKM. CDR3 length equals 15 residues. CDR3 nucleotides: TGTGCCAGCAGTTTGGACTCCCTAACGTACAATGAGCAGTTCTTC. Translated: CASSLDSLTYNEQFF.

This clone was observed a handful of times. The chain uses TRBV4-2 and TRBJ1-5, with D perhaps TRBD1 (6 bases). V was trimmed by 3 bases and J by 4 bases, leaving 13 bases between them. The CDR3 has 15 amino acids. Germline lookup yields CDR1 LGHNA and CDR2 YNFKEQ. The CDR3 is CASSQSGQTNQPQHF. The CDR3 DNA is TGTGCCAGCAGCCAGAGTGGACAGACAAATCAGCCCCAGCATTTT.